Listed below are T cell receptor beta chains from one sample, sequenced in a study of T cells in Graves' hyperthyroidism and ophthalmopathy. TCRdb passed the multiplex PCR reads through MiXCR, listing each CDR3 protein once. Of roughly 500,000 distinct CDR3 sequences in the sample, 20% to 25% were seen once. The specimen sequenced was blood. The receptors originated from a woman in her sixties or seventies with Graves' ophthalmopathy. Both conserved end residues are trimmed from each CDR3.

j_gene	v_gene	CDR3aa
TRBJ1-6	TRBV6-5	ASSYQGLGGSPLH
TRBJ2-1	TRBV27	ASSQGNSRRQF
TRBJ2-1	TRBV20-1	SATSASGFTYNEQF
TRBJ1-4	TRBV5-1	ASSLWTNEKLF
TRBJ2-3	TRBV28	ATKWGVDTDTQY
TRBJ1-3	TRBV15	ATSKASAGNTIY
TRBJ2-7	TRBV20-1	SARIPTSGLEQY
TRBJ2-2	TRBV24-1	ATNLGLTGELF
TRBJ1-1	TRBV25-1	ASSLGPPSTEAF
TRBJ1-2	TRBV30	AWSADRDYGYT
TRBJ2-1	TRBV6-1	ASSELFRTYNEQF
TRBJ2-3	TRBV14	ASSQVPPGIGTDTQY
TRBJ1-2	TRBV7-2	ASSLGTGGNGYT
TRBJ2-2	TRBV11-2	ASRTAGGHTGELF
TRBJ2-1	TRBV6-1	ASSATGNYNEQF
TRBJ2-1	TRBV7-9	ASSPSGRAREQF